Below, 25 T cell receptor beta chains from the same sample are listed, as sequenced in a study of blood T cell repertoires in COVID-19. The table came from immunoSEQ multiplex PCR; TCRdb's copy has only in-frame clones and leaves some out. The sample has 100,000 to 150,000 clones; approximately 84% are singletons. Sample: peripheral blood. The receptors were sampled from a man in his 60s with acute or convalescent COVID-19.

This sequence joins TRBV5-1 and TRBJ2-7, with 10 nucleotides matching TRBD1. CDR1 is SGHRS and CDR2 is YFSETQ in the germline V gene. V lost 0 bases, J lost 4 bases, and 4 bases stayed unmatched. The CDR3 extends over 15 amino acids. CDR3: CASSLGPGQGYEQYF. CDR3 DNA sequence: TGCGCCAGCAGCTTGGGACCGGGACAGGGGTACGAGCAGTACTTC.

For this clone: Different DNA sequences within this sample yield the same CDR3. This sequence joins TRBV5-1 and TRBJ2-2, with D possibly TRBD1 on 5 matching bases. Trimming took 3 bases from V and 5 from J, leaving 8 bases between them. CDR3 length equals 13 residues. Germline V CDR1 and CDR2: SGHRS, YFSETQ. The CDR3 region has the DNA TGCGCCAGCAGCTCGCCAGGGACCGGGGAGCTGTTTTTT. This sequence encodes CASSSPGTGELFF.

DNA for the CDR3: TGTGCCAGCAGCCCACGACAGTTCCGGGCCGAGCAGTACTTC. This codes for CASSPRQFRAEQYF. The rearrangement uses TRBV5-8 and TRBJ2-7; the D gene is possibly TRBD1 (5 bases). The germline V gene encodes CDR1 SGHTS and CDR2 YDEGEE. V gave up 4 bases and J gave up 6 bases, with 17 bases separating them. This CDR3 has 14 amino acids.

The chain is built from TRBV28 and TRBJ2-7, with a weak D call TRBD1 (6 bases). This CDR3 comprises 14 residues. CDR1 MDHEN and CDR2 SYDVKM come from the germline V gene. The ends were cut back, 6 bases at V and 2 bases at J, with 14 bases in the middle. In DNA, the CDR3 is TGTGCCAGCAGCTCCCCGGGGACACCCTACGAGCAGTACTTC. It encodes CASSSPGTPYEQYF. Drawing the rest from reference TRBV28 and TRBJ2-7, the complete variable domain is DVKVTQSSRYLVKRTGEKVFLECVQDMDHENMFWYRQDPGLGLRLIYFSYDVKMKEKGDIPEGYSVSREKKERFSLILESASTNQTSMYLCASSSPGTPYEQYFGPGTRLTVT.

The CDR3 nucleotides read TGTGCCAGCAGTGAAGCAGCGGGGGGGCAGGGCGAGCAGTTCTTC. Translation gives CASSEAAGGQGEQFF. The rearrangement links TRBV2 to TRBJ2-1; 10 nucleotides line up with TRBD2. Looked up from germline, CDR1 is SNHLY and CDR2 is FYNNEI. The CDR3 has 15 amino acids. V was pared by 0 bases and J by 10 bases, with 6 bases of the junction left unmatched.

This chain joins TRBV12-3 or TRBV12-4 and TRBJ1-5, with D unclear. Trimming shortened V by 1 base and J by 4 bases, and 5 bases separated the two germline ends. The CDR3 consists of 13 residues. The DNA for the CDR3 is TGTGCCAGCAGTTTAGGCAGGAATCAGCCCCAGCATTTT. It is translated as CASSLGRNQPQHF.

The chain has TRBV5-1 and TRBJ2-7; D is undetermined. The germline V gene has CDR1 SGHRS and CDR2 YFSETQ. There are 16 residues in the CDR3. The V and J ends lost 3 bases and 0 bases respectively, with 16 bases between them. The CDR3 DNA reads TGCGCCAGCAGCTGGCCCCAGGTAGGAAACTCCTACGAGCAGTACTTC. Encoded protein: CASSWPQVGNSYEQYF.

V gene TRBV7-2 combines with J gene TRBJ1-2; 11 bases line up with TRBD1. The CDR3 is 15 residues long. V shed 2 bases and J 9 bases; nucleotides not matched to a gene: 8. The germline CDR1 and CDR2 sequences are SGHTA and FQGNSA. The CDR3 sequence: CASSLFGTGGLSYTF. The CDR3, as DNA: TGTGCCAGCAGCTTATTTGGGACAGGGGGTCTAAGCTACACCTTC.

In DNA, the CDR3 is TGTGCCATCAGCGACGACCGGACAGCCTACGAGCAGTACTTC. It specifies CAISDDRTAYEQYF. This sequence joins TRBV10-3 and TRBJ2-7; D is perhaps TRBD1 (6 bases). The V gene lost 6 bases and the J gene lost 2 bases, with 14 bases spanning the gap. Germline V gives CDR1 ENHRY, CDR2 SYGVKD. The CDR3 runs 14 residues.

The chain combines TRBV5-4 with TRBJ1-2; possible D gene TRBD1, 6 bases. Trimming shortened V by 5 bases and J by 10 bases, and 21 bases separated the two germline ends. This CDR3 comprises 14 residues. Germline-derived CDR1 and CDR2 are SGHNT and YYREEE (reference sequence). The CDR3 reads CASSLPRDTVNYTF. Here the CDR3 DNA reads TGTGCCAGCAGTTTACCCCGGGACACCGTAAACTACACCTTC.

The chain employs TRBV11-2 and TRBJ2-1; 13 bases are shared with TRBD2. The CDR3 contains 17 residues. Germline V gene sequence: CDR1 SGHAT, CDR2 FQNNGV. Losses at the gene ends were 4 bases for V and 5 bases for J; bases not matched to a gene: 8. This CDR3 reads CASSWTPGLAGNNEQFF. CDR3 DNA sequence: TGTGCCAGCAGCTGGACTCCGGGACTAGCGGGAAACAATGAGCAGTTCTTC.

The rearrangement uses TRBV18 and TRBJ2-7; 7 bases align to TRBD2. CDR1 and CDR2 from the germline V gene are KGHSH and LQKENI. The CDR3 contains 13 residues. The junction had 0 bases not matched to a gene; V was cut back by 2 bases and J by 2 bases. The CDR3 sequence: CASSPGTTYEQYF. The CDR3 DNA follows: TGTGCCAGCTCACCAGGGACTACCTACGAGCAGTACTTC.

This sequence joins TRBV4-1 and TRBJ2-5, with 11 bases that match TRBD2. The CDR3 spans 21 residues. Germline V gene lookup returns CDR1 MGHRA and CDR2 YSYEKL. The junction had 20 bases not matched to a gene; V was cut back by 3 bases and J by 2 bases. The CDR3 reads CASSHPAGFTSGSLGQETQYF. CDR3 DNA sequence: TGCGCCAGCAGCCACCCCGCGGGCTTTACTAGCGGGAGCCTCGGTCAAGAGACCCAGTACTTC.

DNA for the CDR3: TGTGCCATCAGGGACTCGACAGGGGACTACGAGCAGTACTTC. Amino acids: CAIRDSTGDYEQYF. The gene calls are TRBV10-3 and TRBJ2-7, with 8 bases aligning to TRBD1. Losses at the gene ends were 6 bases for V and 3 bases for J; bases not matched to a gene: 7. The CDR3 is 14 amino acids. Germline lookup yields CDR1 ENHRY and CDR2 SYGVKD.

The chain recombines TRBV5-1 with TRBJ1-4; 7 bases align to TRBD1. With 3 bases clipped from V and 8 bases from J, the junction kept 10 bases outside the gene matches. Germline CDR1 SGHRS, CDR2 YFSETQ. CDR3 length equals 15 residues. The CDR3 nucleotides read TGCGCCAGCAGCTACCTTGGGACAGCTAGGGAAAAACTGTTTTTT. This codes for CASSYLGTAREKLFF.

This chain uses TRBV15 with TRBJ2-3; 9 nucleotides match TRBD2. The germline V gene has CDR1 LNHNV and CDR2 YYDKDF (reference sequence). Unmatched junction bases numbered 6, after V lost 6 bases and J lost 2 bases. The CDR3 is 15 amino acids. This CDR3 reads CATRLAGGTTDTQYF. In DNA form, the CDR3 reads TGTGCCACCAGACTTGCGGGGGGGACCACAGATACGCAGTATTTT.

The rearrangement joins TRBV3-1 (or the pseudogene TRBV3-2) to TRBJ2-5; D uncertain. The CDR3 sequence is 12 residues long. Per the germline V gene, CDR1 is LGHDT and CDR2 is YNNKEL (reference sequence). Trimming shortened V by 0 bases and J by 7 bases, and 6 bases separated the two germline ends. The DNA of the CDR3 is TGTGCCAGCAGCCAAGATTTCTTGACCCAGTACTTC. Translated: CASSQDFLTQYF.

This rearrangement joins TRBV30 to TRBJ2-3; 11 bases are a match to TRBD2. The V gene's germline CDR1 is GTSNPN and CDR2 SVGIG (reference sequence). The CDR3 loop spans 13 amino acids. V lost 8 bases to trimming and J lost 6 bases; unmatched junction nucleotides: 7. The CDR3, as DNA: TGTGCCCAAACTAGCGGGGGCGGTGATACGCAGTATTTT. As protein: CAQTSGGGDTQYF.

V is TRBV5-1 and J is TRBJ2-5, with 8 bases aligning to TRBD2. The CDR3 loop spans 16 amino acids. Germline V CDR1 and CDR2: SGHRS, YFSETQ. The V gene end was trimmed by 3 bases and the J gene end by 2 bases; junction bases not matched to a gene: 9. CDR3 protein: CASSSFGRGDQETQYF. CDR3 DNA sequence: TGCGCCAGCAGCTCCTTCGGGAGGGGCGATCAAGAGACCCAGTACTTC.

This chain uses TRBV5-1 with TRBJ1-2, with 7 bases that match TRBD1. V trimming: 8 bases; J trimming: 8 bases; junction bases outside the gene matches: 12. Germline V gene lookup returns CDR1 SGHRS and CDR2 YFSETQ. This CDR3 contains 13 residues. CDR3 residues: CASSTGQIGGYTF. DNA of the CDR3: TGCGCCAGTAGTACGGGACAGATCGGAGGCTACACCTTC. Drawing the rest from reference TRBV5-1 and TRBJ1-2, the complete variable domain is KAGVTQTPRYLIKTRGQQVTLSCSPISGHRSVSWYQQTPGQGLQFLFEYFSETQRNKGNFPGRFSGRQFSNSRSEMNVSTLELGDSALYLCASSTGQIGGYTFGSGTRLTVV.

The chain links TRBV28 to TRBJ2-2, with 8 positions matching TRBD2. Germline V lookup: CDR1 MDHEN, CDR2 SYDVKM. There are 19 residues in the CDR3. V shed 2 bases, J shed 3 bases, and the junction held 14 bases outside the gene matches. The CDR3 nucleotides are TGTGCCAGCAGTTTAAAAGCCCTCGGAGCGGGGGCCTACACCGGGGAGCTGTTTTTT. Its translation is CASSLKALGAGAYTGELFF.

The chain has TRBV12-5 and TRBJ2-2, with 8 bases identical to TRBD1. The length of the CDR3 is 15 residues. Germline V lookup: CDR1 LGHNT, CDR2 FRNRAP. Germline trimming cut 7 bases from V and 4 bases from J; bases unmatched to any gene: 8. The CDR3 DNA reads as TGTGCTAGTGCACAGGGGGACAGTTTCACCGGGGAGCTGTTTTTT. It yields the protein CASAQGDSFTGELFF.

The chain carries TRBV5-1 and TRBJ2-1, with D possibly being TRBD2 (6 bases). The CDR3 sequence is 14 residues long. Germline CDR1 reads SGHRS; CDR2 reads YFSETQ. V lost 2 bases and J lost 5, with 11 bases in between. The CDR3 sequence is CASSLRDLNNEQFF. CDR3 DNA sequence: TGCGCCAGCAGCTTAAGGGACTTGAACAATGAGCAGTTCTTC. Combining the CDR3 with reference TRBV5-1 and TRBJ2-1 gives the whole variable domain KAGVTQTPRYLIKTRGQQVTLSCSPISGHRSVSWYQQTPGQGLQFLFEYFSETQRNKGNFPGRFSGRQFSNSRSEMNVSTLELGDSALYLCASSLRDLNNEQFFGPGTRLTVL.

This chain joins TRBV5-1 and TRBJ2-7; TRBD1 matches 9 bases. With V trimmed by 0 bases and J by 5 bases, 3 bases remained unmatched. The CDR3 is 14 residues long. Germline V CDR1 and CDR2: SGHRS, YFSETQ. The CDR3 is CASSLDRGLDEQYF. The DNA of the CDR3 is TGCGCCAGCAGCTTGGACAGGGGGCTTGACGAGCAGTACTTC.

The V gene is TRBV5-6, the J gene TRBJ1-1; no definite D call. This CDR3 is built from 14 residues. The germline V gene has CDR1 SGHDT and CDR2 YYEEEE. The V end was cut by 6 bases, the J end by 0 bases, with 12 bases between. The CDR3 spells CASTLGGLNTEAFF. The CDR3 DNA reads TGTGCCAGCACCTTAGGAGGGTTGAACACTGAAGCTTTCTTT.